These 26 T cell receptor beta chains came from one sample sequenced in a study of cytomegalovirus exposure and HLA in healthy donors. Profiling relied on immunoSEQ multiplex PCR, and the TCRdb table lists in-frame clones only, not all of them. The profile shows tens of thousands of clones, around 97% of them singletons. The sequencing input was PBMCs. Receptor source: a young woman in good health and CMV-seropositive.

The chain links TRBV5-8 to TRBJ2-7; 10 positions match TRBD1. This CDR3 contains 13 residues. CDR1 and CDR2 from the germline V gene are SGHTS and YDEGEE. Unmatched junction bases numbered 6, after V lost 7 bases and J lost 5 bases. The CDR3 bases are TGTGCCAGCCCCGGGACAGGGGTCCACGAGCAGTACTTC. Its translation is CASPGTGVHEQYF.

Only one count was recorded for this clone. DNA of the CDR3: TGTGCCAGCAGTACCCGACTAGCGGGAGACACCGGGGAGCTGTTTTTT. This translates into CASSTRLAGDTGELFF. The V and J genes are TRBV27 and TRBJ2-2, with 12 bases identical to TRBD2. V lost 5 bases and J lost 3; bases outside the gene matches: 4. There are 16 residues in the CDR3. Germline CDR1 and CDR2: MNHEY and SMNVEV (reference sequence).

The rearrangement joins TRBV29-1 to TRBJ1-1, with D perhaps TRBD1 (5 bases). The length of the CDR3 is 15 residues. Per the germline V gene, CDR1 is SQVTM and CDR2 is ANQGSEA. The germline V and J ends were trimmed by 7 bases and 0 bases, with 18 bases remaining between them. The CDR3 coding sequence is TGCAGCGCCCGACCTTCAACAGGCCTGAACACTGAAGCTTTCTTT. Translated: CSARPSTGLNTEAFF.

The chain has TRBV7-3 and TRBJ1-2, with 10 bases aligning to TRBD1. The CDR3 length is 15 residues. V lost 3 bases to trimming and J lost 3 bases; unmatched junction nucleotides: 4. Germline V gene lookup returns CDR1 SGHTA and CDR2 FQGTGA. For the CDR3, the DNA is TGTGCCAGCAGCTTGACAGGGGGCATGGACTATGGCTACACCTTC. It is translated as CASSLTGGMDYGYTF.

The rearrangement links TRBV30 to TRBJ2-7; weak D call: TRBD1 (5 bases). The V gene lost 0 bases and the J gene lost 5 bases, with 17 bases spanning the gap. Looked up from germline, CDR1 is GTSNPN and CDR2 is SVGIG (reference sequence). The CDR3 spans 15 residues. In nucleotides, the CDR3 is TGTGCCTGGAGTGTAGGGGCCGGCCCCGTGGACGAGCAGTACTTC. Translated: CAWSVGAGPVDEQYF.

The gene calls are TRBV4-2 and TRBJ2-7; D is possibly TRBD1 (7 bases). The CDR3 loop spans 19 amino acids. Looked up from germline, CDR1 is LGHNA and CDR2 is YNFKEQ. V was cut by 2 bases and J by 1 base, with 24 bases left in between. CDR3 DNA sequence: TGTGCCAGCAGCCAATTGATCGGGAGACAGGGAATCATGTCCTACGAGCAGTACTTC. It is translated as CASSQLIGRQGIMSYEQYF.

The CDR3 DNA reads TGTGCCAGCAGTTACGATAGCGGGAGGGGGAATGAGCAGTTCTTC. It codes for CASSYDSGRGNEQFF. J is TRBJ2-1 and V is TRBV6-5, with TRBD2 identical over 11 bases. Germline CDR1 MNHEY, CDR2 SVGAGI. The CDR3 sequence is 15 residues long. The ends lost 2 bases at V and 7 bases at J; junction bases unmatched: 4.

The chain is built from TRBV6-6 and TRBJ2-5; 8 bases line up with TRBD2. Per germline, CDR1 MNHNY and CDR2 SVGAGI (reference sequence). The junction had 3 bases not matched to a gene; V was cut back by 1 base and J by 2 bases. The CDR3 is 15 residues long. CDR3 sequence reads: CASSYFIAGQETQYF. The CDR3 region has the DNA TGTGCCAGCAGTTACTTTATAGCGGGACAAGAGACCCAGTACTTC.

The gene calls are TRBV28 and TRBJ2-2; possibly TRBD1 for D (7 bases). Per the germline V gene, CDR1 is MDHEN and CDR2 is SYDVKM. The CDR3 sequence is 14 residues long. Trimming removed 3 bases at V and 4 bases at J, with 9 bases between. CDR3: CASSFRGVTGELFF. DNA of the CDR3: TGTGCCAGCAGTTTCAGGGGGGTCACCGGGGAGCTGTTTTTT.

Only a few counts were recorded for this clone. The rearrangement joins TRBV7-9 to TRBJ2-7, with D perhaps matching TRBD1 (5 bases). The germline gives CDR1 SEHNR, CDR2 FQNEAQ (reference sequence). The CDR3 loop spans 14 amino acids. V lost 5 bases to trimming and J lost 2 bases, with 13 bases between them. The CDR3 here is CASSPGHRTYEQYF. The DNA of the CDR3 is TGTGCCAGCAGCCCAGGGCACAGAACCTACGAGCAGTACTTC.

The rearrangement uses TRBV10-3 and TRBJ2-7; 10 bases are shared with TRBD2. The V gene end was trimmed by 4 bases and the J gene end by 1 base; junction bases not matched to a gene: 13. Germline lookup yields CDR1 ENHRY and CDR2 SYGVKD. The CDR3 extends over 18 amino acids. Here the CDR3 reads CAISGGLALSLGSYEQYF. Here the CDR3 DNA reads TGTGCCATCAGTGGGGGACTAGCGCTCTCCCTAGGATCCTACGAGCAGTACTTC.

The chain links TRBV9 to TRBJ1-2, with TRBD1 as a possible D gene (5 bases). The CDR3 is 15 residues long. V was cut by 3 bases and J by 3 bases, with 15 bases left in between. Germline V gene data show CDR1 as SGDLS and CDR2 as YYNGEE. CDR3 sequence: CASSGWTSGDYGYTF. The DNA of the CDR3 is TGTGCCAGCAGCGGATGGACATCGGGGGACTATGGCTACACCTTC.

V usage is TRBV6-6 and J usage is TRBJ1-5; 8 bases match TRBD1. The V gene's germline CDR1 is MNHNY and CDR2 SVGAGI (reference sequence). With 7 bases clipped from V and 6 bases from J, the junction kept 11 bases outside the gene matches. This CDR3 is 15 amino acids long. CDR3: CASNSGTGGSQPQHF. The CDR3 DNA sequence: TGTGCCAGCAACTCAGGTACAGGGGGTAGTCAGCCCCAGCATTTT.

The rearrangement joins TRBV28 to TRBJ2-5; the D gene is possibly TRBD2 (5 bases). Germline CDR1 MDHEN, CDR2 SYDVKM. This CDR3 has 15 residues. V lost 3 bases, J lost 5 bases, and 16 bases lay in between. The CDR3 here is CASSLDRRDGETQYF. DNA for the CDR3: TGTGCCAGCAGTTTGGACCGCCGGGATGGGGAGACCCAGTACTTC. The variable domain in full, completed from reference TRBV28 and TRBJ2-5, reads DVKVTQSSRYLVKRTGEKVFLECVQDMDHENMFWYRQDPGLGLRLIYFSYDVKMKEKGDIPEGYSVSREKKERFSLILESASTNQTSMYLCASSLDRRDGETQYFGPGTRLLVL.

This chain links TRBV11-2 with TRBJ2-7, with 14 bases fitting TRBD2. The CDR3 covers 17 residues. The V gene end was trimmed by 1 base and the J gene end by 4 bases; junction bases not matched to a gene: 6. From germline, CDR1 is SGHAT and CDR2 FQNNGV. CDR3 sequence (DNA): TGTGCCAGCAGCTTAGCGGGGGGACTAGCGGGAGTGTACGAGCAGTACTTC. Residues: CASSLAGGLAGVYEQYF.

J is TRBJ1-2 and V is TRBV27, with TRBD1 as a possible D gene (6 bases). Per germline, CDR1 MNHEY and CDR2 SMNVEV (reference sequence). There are 13 residues in the CDR3. V lost 7 bases, J lost 8 bases, and 17 bases lay in between. CDR3 sequence (DNA): TGTGCCAGCAAATCTGGGGGACACTTAGGCTACACCTTC. Protein sequence: CASKSGGHLGYTF.

The chain links TRBV5-6 to TRBJ1-5, with TRBD1 as a possible D gene (5 bases). CDR1 SGHDT and CDR2 YYEEEE come from the germline V gene. Deletions cut 2 bases from V and 2 bases from J, with 14 bases between. The CDR3 loop spans 16 amino acids. DNA for the CDR3: TGTGCCAGCAGCTTTTATAGGGGTGAAGGCAATCAGCCCCAGCATTTT. As protein: CASSFYRGEGNQPQHF.

The chain recombines TRBV7-9 with TRBJ2-7; 10 bases are a match to TRBD1. Germline V gene lookup returns CDR1 SEHNR and CDR2 FQNEAQ (reference sequence). V lost 4 bases and J lost 2; bases outside the gene matches: 8. The CDR3 extends over 16 amino acids. CDR3 in amino acids: CASSSPDRGHPYEQYF. As DNA, the CDR3 is TGTGCCAGCAGCTCCCCCGACAGGGGGCACCCCTACGAGCAGTACTTC.

The rearrangement joins TRBV13 to TRBJ2-5, with a tentative D call TRBD2 (6 bases). V shed 5 bases and J shed 5 bases, with 15 bases lying between them. Germline lookup yields CDR1 PRHDT and CDR2 FYEKMQ (reference sequence). CDR3 size: 14 residues. The CDR3 bases are TGTGCCAGCAGCGCCTCCGGGAGTAGGGAGACCCAGTACTTC. Amino acids: CASSASGSRETQYF.

This rearrangement joins TRBV27 to TRBJ1-2; 10 nucleotides agree with TRBD1. CDR3 length: 14 amino acids. V trimming: 4 bases; J trimming: 10 bases; junction bases outside the gene matches: 9. Germline CDR1 reads MNHEY; CDR2 reads SMNVEV (reference sequence). The CDR3 protein is CASSSLGTGEDYTF. CDR3 nucleotide sequence: TGTGCCAGCAGTTCATTAGGGACAGGGGAGGACTACACCTTC.

The rearrangement links TRBV5-6 to TRBJ1-3; D is uncertain. This CDR3 region has 16 residues. Trimming removed 2 bases at V and 0 bases at J, with 12 bases between. Germline CDR1 reads SGHDT; CDR2 reads YYEEEE. This CDR3 reads CASSFTTLSSGNTIYF. The CDR3 DNA is TGTGCCAGCAGCTTTACGACACTGAGCTCTGGAAACACCATATATTTT.

The rearrangement uses TRBV19 and TRBJ2-7; TRBD2 aligns across 7 bases. J gave up 3 bases and V 3 bases, and 5 bases lay outside the gene matches. Germline CDR1 is LNHDA and CDR2 is SQIVND (reference sequence). The CDR3 extends over 14 amino acids. CDR3 in DNA: TGTGCCAGTAGTATCGCTAGCGGAAACTACGAGCAGTACTTC. It codes for CASSIASGNYEQYF.

The chain combines TRBV11-3 with TRBJ1-1; D might be TRBD1 (6 bases). Germline CDR1 is SGHNT and CDR2 is YENEEA. The V end was cut by 5 bases, the J end by 4 bases, with 17 bases between. The CDR3 extends over 15 amino acids. CDR3 DNA sequence: TGTGCCAGCAGCACCTTAACAGGGACGGGCACTGAAGCTTTCTTT. It encodes CASSTLTGTGTEAFF.

This clone has just one count. The rearrangement links TRBV7-9 to TRBJ2-2; D unresolved. V was pared by 5 bases and J by 8 bases, with 9 bases between. The CDR3 length is 12 residues. From germline, CDR1 is SEHNR and CDR2 FQNEAQ (reference sequence). CDR3 loop: CASSPGSGELFF. The CDR3 DNA reads as TGTGCCAGCAGCCCCGGGTCGGGGGAGCTGTTTTTT. The full variable domain, rest sourced from reference TRBV7-9 and TRBJ2-2, is DTGVSQNPRHKITKRGQNVTFRCDPISEHNRLYWYRQTLGQGPEFLTYFQNEAQLEKSRLLSDRFSAERPKGSFSTLEIQRTEQGDSAMYLCASSPGSGELFFGEGSRLTVL.

The chain combines TRBV18 with TRBJ1-2; D might be TRBD1 (6 bases). The ends were cut back, 6 bases at V and 8 bases at J, with 16 bases in the middle. The germline CDR1 and CDR2 sequences are KGHSH and LQKENI. The CDR3 is 13 residues long. In DNA, the CDR3 is TGTGCCAGCTCCTTGGACAGACTCCAGGGCTACACCTTC. The encoded protein is CASSLDRLQGYTF.

J is TRBJ1-1 and V is TRBV10-2; a weak D match, TRBD1 (6 bases). CDR1 and CDR2 (germline): WSHSY, SAAADI. The V and J ends lost 10 bases and 3 bases respectively, with 12 bases between them. This CDR3 region has 12 residues. As DNA, the CDR3 is TGCGCCACCCTCAGGGGAGACACTGAAGCTTTCTTT. It is translated as CATLRGDTEAFF.